Listed here is a single T cell receptor beta chain. In the original workflow: By means of reference gene primer amplification, nucleated cell counts were estimated. Here immunoSEQ multiplex PCR was the method, and the copy in TCRdb shows in-frame clones only, minus some. The D gene and trimming were derived from the DNA, and the V and J assignments and clone size from that table. Of hundreds of thousands of clones listed, 85% to 90% were seen once; the top ten hold 1.5% to 2%. The sample originates from a study of blood T cell repertoires in COVID-19. The wider study: Samples came from the United States, Italy and Spain, spanning acute and convalescent COVID-19. T cells, B-cell-depleted T cells, or PBMCs provided the cDNA or gDNA that served as material.

Trimming cost V 0 bases and J 2 bases, with 7 bases left between them. The CDR3 contains 14 residues. CDR1 and CDR2 from the germline V gene are SGHTA and FQGNSA. The sample comprised peripheral blood. The receptor comes from a woman in her twenties or thirties with COVID-19, enrolled during active disease. V gene TRBV7-2 combines with J gene TRBJ1-1, with D unresolved. The CDR3 protein is CASSLAGLNTEAFF. The CDR3 bases are TGTGCCAGCAGCTTAGCTGGACTTAACACTGAAGCTTTCTTT.